This entry lists 23 T cell receptor beta chains sequenced from one sample in a study of radiotherapy plus CTLA-4 blockade in lung cancer. Method: immunoSEQ multiplex PCR; TCRdb's copy keeps in-frame clones and lacks some. In the table there are about 32,000 clones, approximately 89% of which are singletons. The material was peripheral blood, obtained from a patient treated with radiotherapy plus ipilimumab. Every receptor here comes from a human donor with non-small cell lung cancer who had stable disease on radiotherapy plus ipilimumab.

V usage is TRBV6-1 and J usage is TRBJ2-1; 10 nucleotides align to TRBD2. The germline V gene encodes CDR1 MNHNS and CDR2 SASEGT. The CDR3 loop spans 16 amino acids. V dropped 1 base and J dropped 3; count of bases not matched to a gene: 3. In nucleotides, the CDR3 is TGTGCCAGCAGTGAAGGGAGCGGGAGGGGCTACAATGAGCAGTTCTTC. Its translation is CASSEGSGRGYNEQFF.

The chain carries TRBV27 and TRBJ2-1; a possible D gene is TRBD1 (5 bases). The CDR3 runs to 14 residues. Trimming left V 2 bases short and J 2 bases short, with 7 bases between. Germline V gives CDR1 MNHEY, CDR2 SMNVEV (reference sequence). The CDR3 loop reads CASSLQGPYNEQFF. The CDR3 DNA reads TGTGCCAGCAGTTTACAGGGTCCCTACAATGAGCAGTTCTTC.

The rearrangement joins TRBV28 to TRBJ1-1; 7 bases fit TRBD1. Germline CDR1 is MDHEN and CDR2 is SYDVKM. After removal of 3 bases from V and 7 bases from J, the junction contained 2 bases not matched to a gene. This CDR3 is 12 amino acids long. CDR3 coding DNA: TGTGCCAGCAGTTTGAGGACAGGTGAAGCTTTCTTT. The encoded protein is CASSLRTGEAFF.

This chain joins TRBV5-4 and TRBJ2-4; 8 bases match TRBD2. Germline V CDR1 and CDR2: SGHNT, YYREEE (reference sequence). CDR3 length equals 14 residues. The J segment lost 5 bases and the V segment lost 2 bases, leaving 3 bases of the junction unmatched. CDR3 nucleotide sequence: TGTGCCAGCAGCTTAACTAGCGGCCAAAACATTCAGTACTTC. The encoded protein is CASSLTSGQNIQYF.

V and J are TRBV11-1 and TRBJ1-2; 7 bases align to TRBD1. V lost 6 bases, J lost 4 bases, and 8 bases stayed unmatched. CDR3 size: 14 residues. Germline CDR1 reads SGHAT; CDR2 reads FQDESV (reference sequence). CDR3 coding DNA: TGTGCCAGCAGTCCGGACAGGAGACTCTATGGCTACACCTTC. It yields the protein CASSPDRRLYGYTF. Full variable domain (remainder filled in from reference TRBV11-1 and TRBJ1-2): EAEVAQSPRYKITEKSQAVAFWCDPISGHATLYWYRQILGQGPELLVQFQDESVVDDSQLPKDRFSAERLKGVDSTLKIQPAELGDSAMYLCASSPDRRLYGYTFGSGTRLTVV.

The CDR3 nucleotides read TGTGCCAGCATGAGACAGACCAACTACGAGCAGTACTTC. Translating gives CASMRQTNYEQYF. The chain links TRBV28 to TRBJ2-7, with D maybe TRBD1 (5 bases). Trimming left V 7 bases short and J 3 bases short, with 13 bases between. There are 13 residues in the CDR3. Germline CDR1 is MDHEN and CDR2 is SYDVKM.

With regard to this clone: Compared with germline, one end of the junction differs, possibly owing to a read error. The chain is built from TRBV7-7 and TRBJ2-1; 14 nucleotides agree with TRBD2. Per germline, CDR1 SSHAT and CDR2 FNYEAQ (reference sequence). The CDR3 is 18 residues long. The CDR3 reads CASIWGLAGVFSYNEQFF. Written as DNA, the CDR3 is TGTGCTAGCATCTGGGGACTAGCGGGAGTCTTCTCCTACAATGAGCAGTTCTTC. Using reference TRBV7-7 and TRBJ2-1 for the parts outside the CDR3, the full variable domain is GAGVSQSPRYKVTKRGQDVTLRCDPISSHATLYWYQQALGQGPEFLTYFNYEAQPDKSGLPSDRFSAERPEGSISTLTIQRTEQRDSAMYRCASIWGLAGVFSYNEQFFGPGTRLTVL.

The chain combines TRBV7-9 with TRBJ2-5; D unresolved. The J call is uncertain, as TRBJ2-7 better fits the DNA end. The CDR3 sequence is 13 residues long. Germline values: CDR1 SEHNR, CDR2 FQNEAQ (reference sequence). The CDR3: CASSPPSTYEQYF. DNA for the CDR3: TGTGCCAGCAGCCCCCCATCTACCTACGAGCAGTACTTC.

The CDR3 is CASSESWLAGSPGTDTQYF. The CDR3 DNA is TGCGCCAGCAGTGAGTCGTGGTTAGCGGGAAGTCCCGGCACAGATACGCAGTATTTT. This chain links TRBV10-2 with TRBJ2-3; TRBD2 aligns across 8 bases. V was pared by 0 bases and J by 1 base, with 12 bases of the junction left unmatched. CDR1 is WSHSY and CDR2 is SAAADI in the germline V gene. CDR3 length: 19 residues.

The chain uses TRBV7-2 and TRBJ1-2; D not certain. Germline-derived CDR1 and CDR2 are SGHTA and FQGNSA. V lost 3 bases, J lost 6 bases, and 8 bases lay in between. The length of the CDR3 is 12 residues. The CDR3 region has the DNA TGTGCCAGCAGCTTGCAGCGAGATGGCTACACCTTC. Its protein product is CASSLQRDGYTF.

The V gene is TRBV5-5, the J gene TRBJ2-7; 7 bases fit TRBD1. Looked up from germline, CDR1 is SGHKS and CDR2 is YYEKEE (reference sequence). V shed 5 bases, J shed 0 bases, and the junction held 11 bases outside the gene matches. The CDR3 is 16 residues long. DNA for the CDR3: TGTGCCAGCAGGCCCATGACAGGGTTTAGCTCCTACGAGCAGTACTTC. It specifies CASRPMTGFSSYEQYF.

The chain combines TRBV7-8 with TRBJ2-3, with 8 bases lining up with TRBD2. The CDR3 covers 15 residues. The V gene's germline CDR1 is SGHVS and CDR2 FQNEAQ. The V segment lost 5 bases and the J segment 5 bases; nucleotides outside the gene matches: 9. In DNA, the CDR3 is TGTGCCAGCAGCCTTCGGGAGGGAGTCGGAGATACGCAGTATTTT. It encodes CASSLREGVGDTQYF.

The chain is built from TRBV5-1 and TRBJ1-4; D uncertain. This CDR3 region has 16 residues. Trimming shortened V by 3 bases and J by 0 bases, and 12 bases separated the two germline ends. Germline V gives CDR1 SGHRS, CDR2 YFSETQ. DNA of the CDR3: TGCGCCAGCAGCTACAGATTAGATGCAACTAATGAAAAACTGTTTTTT. Encoded protein: CASSYRLDATNEKLFF.

This clone occurred a few times. The rearrangement joins TRBV10-2 to TRBJ2-3; D possibly corresponds to TRBD2 (6 bases). Deletions cut 8 bases from V and 6 bases from J, with 12 bases between. CDR3 length equals 12 residues. In germline, CDR1 is WSHSY, CDR2 SAAADI. The chain's CDR3 is CASGGTVDTQYF. CDR3 nucleotide sequence: TGCGCCAGCGGGGGGACCGTGGATACGCAGTATTTT.

This clone was counted once. The V and J genes are TRBV27 and TRBJ2-7, with 11 bases aligning to TRBD2. Unmatched junction bases numbered 12, after V lost 10 bases and J lost 1 base. CDR3 length equals 16 residues. CDR1 is MNHEY, CDR2 SMNVEV, per germline (reference sequence). The CDR3 sequence: CATGILAGEDSYEQYF. The DNA of the CDR3 is TGTGCCACGGGTATACTAGCGGGAGAGGATTCCTACGAGCAGTACTTC.

The V call is TRBV14, the J call TRBJ2-7; 7 bases agree with TRBD1. The J segment lost 3 bases and the V segment lost 3 bases, leaving 8 bases of the junction unmatched. The length of the CDR3 is 15 residues. Germline CDR1 SGHDN, CDR2 FVKESK. CDR3: CASSQRDSSNYEQYF. The CDR3 region has the DNA TGTGCCAGCAGCCAGAGGGACAGCTCAAACTACGAGCAGTACTTC.

The chain uses TRBV2 and TRBJ1-2; 8 bases line up with TRBD1. CDR3 length equals 14 residues. CDR1 is SNHLY and CDR2 is FYNNEI in the germline V gene. The V gene end was trimmed by 3 bases and the J gene end by 5 bases; junction bases not matched to a gene: 5. The CDR3 here is CASSDGTGTYGYTF. The CDR3 nucleotides read TGTGCCAGCAGTGATGGGACAGGAACTTATGGCTACACCTTC. The complete variable domain, with remaining parts taken from reference TRBV2 and TRBJ1-2, reads EPEVTQTPSHQVTQMGQEVILRCVPISNHLYFYWYRQILGQKVEFLVSFYNNEISEKSEIFDDQFSVERPDGSNFTLKIRSTKLEDSAMYFCASSDGTGTYGYTFGSGTRLTVV.

The chain links TRBV19 to TRBJ2-3, with 7 bases matching TRBD2. The V and J ends lost 6 bases and 3 bases, in that order; junction bases with no gene match: 3. The CDR3 has 13 amino acids. CDR1 and CDR2 (germline): LNHDA, SQIVND (reference sequence). The chain's CDR3 is CASRLAATDTQYF. The DNA for the CDR3 is TGTGCCAGTAGGCTAGCGGCTACAGATACGCAGTATTTT.

The chain joins TRBV11-2 to TRBJ1-2; TRBD1 matches at 9 bases. The CDR3 is made up of 15 amino acids. The ends lost 5 bases at V and 7 bases at J; junction bases unmatched: 11. Germline V CDR1 and CDR2: SGHAT, FQNNGV. The CDR3, as DNA: TGTGCCAGCAGCGCTGGACAGGGGACCAAGGGTGGCTACACCTTC. Its translation is CASSAGQGTKGGYTF. Looking up the rest from reference TRBV11-2 and TRBJ1-2 gives the full variable domain: EAGVAQSPRYKIIEKRQSVAFWCNPISGHATLYWYQQILGQGPKLLIQFQNNGVVDDSQLPKDRFSAERLKGVDSTLKIQPAKLEDSAVYLCASSAGQGTKGGYTFGSGTRLTVV.

This sequence joins TRBV27 and TRBJ2-5; 7 bases line up with TRBD2. In germline, CDR1 is MNHEY, CDR2 SMNVEV (reference sequence). The CDR3 has 15 residues. The V and J ends lost 5 bases and 3 bases, in that order; junction bases with no gene match: 9. CDR3 loop: CASSVHMTSKETQYF. DNA of the CDR3: TGTGCCAGCAGTGTACACATGACTAGCAAAGAGACCCAGTACTTC.

This clone qualifies as medium-sized (0.01 to 0.1%). This chain links TRBV2 with TRBJ2-5; TRBD2 agrees at 7 bases. The germline V gene encodes CDR1 SNHLY and CDR2 FYNNEI. The CDR3 is 13 amino acids. Trimming at V came to 11 bases and at J to 4 bases, leaving 10 bases not matched to a gene. CDR3 residues: CAGQRDKGETQYF. CDR3 nucleotides: TGTGCCGGCCAGCGGGATAAGGGAGAGACCCAGTACTTC.

The rearrangement joins TRBV19 to TRBJ1-3; no definite D call. Trimming took 9 bases from V and 0 from J, leaving 15 bases between them. Germline assignment: CDR1 LNHDA and CDR2 SQIVND (reference sequence). The CDR3 is 15 amino acids. CDR3 bases: TGTGCCAGCGGTTTCGGCGGGAACTCTGGAAACACCATATATTTT. This sequence encodes CASGFGGNSGNTIYF.

The rearrangement uses TRBV19 and TRBJ2-4; D perhaps matches TRBD2 (5 bases). CDR3 size: 13 residues. Trimming took off 1 base at V and 6 bases at J, with 7 bases between the two ends. The germline gives CDR1 LNHDA, CDR2 SQIVND (reference sequence). In DNA, the CDR3 is TGTGCCAGTAGTATAGGTCGGGGAAACATTCAGTACTTC. It is translated as CASSIGRGNIQYF.